These 8 T cell receptor beta chains came from one sample sequenced in a study of PD-1 blockade in classical Hodgkin lymphoma. Exposure to brentuximab vedotin varied, and each patient had relapsed following autologous stem cell transplantation. Sequenced by immunoSEQ multiplex PCR; TCRdb stores in-frame clones only, minus some. Of 25,000 to 30,000 clones detected, approximately 66% appear once; the ten largest clones hold around 26%. Sequenced here: peripheral blood mononuclear cells (PBMCs), sampled before the second cycle of nivolumab. These receptor sequences come from a human donor with classical Hodgkin lymphoma.

There are a few counts of this clone. The chain links TRBV4-1 to TRBJ1-1; a weak D match, TRBD1 (6 bases). V lost 3 bases and J lost 0, with 14 bases in between. Germline V gene lookup returns CDR1 MGHRA and CDR2 YSYEKL. The CDR3 length is 16 residues. CDR3 sequence reads: CASSHRDTLMNTEAFF. Written as DNA, the CDR3 is TGCGCCAGCAGCCACCGGGACACACTCATGAACACTGAAGCTTTCTTT.

This clone rates as large. The sample has other DNA sequences that encode this CDR3 too. The gene calls are TRBV4-3 and TRBJ2-2; 8 nucleotides line up with TRBD2. Trimming at V came to 0 bases and at J to 7 bases, leaving 10 bases not matched to a gene. The CDR3 contains 17 residues. Germline-derived CDR1 and CDR2 are LGHNA and YSLEER. Written as DNA, the CDR3 is TGCGCCAGCAGCCAAGATCGTTTCGGGGGGGAGAACGGGGAGCTGTTTTTT. Translation: CASSQDRFGGENGELFF.

This clone was observed a few times. The genes are TRBV19 and TRBJ1-1; D gene uncertain. V was shortened by 7 bases and J by 1 base, with 16 bases between the two germline ends. Germline CDR1 is LNHDA and CDR2 is SQIVND (reference sequence). The CDR3 totals 15 residues. This chain's CDR3 is CASTGSDSTNTEAFF. The CDR3 DNA follows: TGTGCCAGTACCGGCTCGGACTCAACGAACACTGAAGCTTTCTTT. The full variable domain, with the rest looked up from reference TRBV19 and TRBJ1-1, is DGGITQSPKYLFRKEGQNVTLSCEQNLNHDAMYWYRQDPGQGLRLIYYSQIVNDFQKGDIAEGYSVSREKKESFPLTVTSAQKNPTAFYLCASTGSDSTNTEAFFGQGTRLTVV.

This chain uses TRBV28 with TRBJ2-3; no clear D. Germline V CDR1 and CDR2: MDHEN, SYDVKM. The V gene lost 7 bases and the J gene lost 0 bases, with 8 bases spanning the gap. There are 13 residues in the CDR3. CDR3 protein: CASNRDSTDTQYF. The CDR3 DNA sequence: TGTGCCAGCAACAGAGATAGCACAGATACGCAGTATTTT.

This rearrangement joins TRBV4-3 to TRBJ1-3, with D uncertain. Germline V gene sequence: CDR1 LGHNA, CDR2 YSLEER. The CDR3 contains 17 residues. V was shortened by 0 bases and J by 2 bases, with 14 bases between the two germline ends. As DNA, the CDR3 is TGCGCCAGCAGCCAAGATATTAAGGTGGTCACTGGAAACACCATATATTTT. This sequence encodes CASSQDIKVVTGNTIYF.

This chain connects TRBV28 to TRBJ1-2; D ambiguous. The CDR3 has 15 amino acids. V lost 1 base, J lost 0 bases, and 9 bases lay in between. Per germline, CDR1 MDHEN and CDR2 SYDVKM. The CDR3 is CASSLLPVSNYGYTF. The CDR3 coding sequence is TGTGCCAGCAGTTTATTGCCGGTCTCTAACTATGGCTACACCTTC.

This chain joins TRBV9 and TRBJ2-5, with 8 bases identical to TRBD1. From germline, CDR1 is SGDLS and CDR2 YYNGEE. V shed 2 bases, J shed 3 bases, and the junction held 9 bases outside the gene matches. CDR3 length equals 16 residues. CDR3 coding DNA: TGTGCCAGCAGCGTGTCAGGGGGCCGGCTCGAAGAGACCCAGTACTTC. It specifies CASSVSGGRLEETQYF.

This chain joins TRBV7-9 and TRBJ1-1; weak D call: TRBD1 (5 bases). Germline V lookup: CDR1 SEHNR, CDR2 FQNEAQ (reference sequence). V lost 0 bases to trimming and J lost 1 base, with 15 bases between them. CDR3 length: 17 amino acids. DNA of the CDR3: TGTGCCAGCAGCTTAGCCTCTATGGGGGTAGCGAACACTGAAGCTTTCTTT. Translating it yields CASSLASMGVANTEAFF.